These T cell receptor beta chains were read from a single sample in a study of cytomegalovirus exposure and HLA in healthy donors. Method: immunoSEQ multiplex PCR; TCRdb's copy keeps in-frame clones and lacks some. The table for this sample gives 60,000 to 75,000 clones. The sample consisted of PBMCs. Receptors originate from a woman aged 25 to 45 in good health and CMV-seronegative. Each CDR3 is given without its conserved first and last residue.

cdr3_aa: ASSPEGRYNEQF
j_call: TRBJ2-1
v_call: TRBV28

cdr3_aa: ASRSGQNEAF
j_call: TRBJ1-1
v_call: TRBV6-5

cdr3_aa: SVEFPGRTSEQY
j_call: TRBJ2-7
v_call: TRBV29-1

cdr3_aa: AWSVGSGAYEQY
j_call: TRBJ2-7
v_call: TRBV30

cdr3_aa: ASLDQQVLISNQPQH
j_call: TRBJ1-5
v_call: TRBV28

cdr3_aa: ASSSPAGSLEPQH
j_call: TRBJ1-5
v_call: TRBV28

cdr3_aa: ASSRFSNQPQH
j_call: TRBJ1-5
v_call: TRBV7-6

cdr3_aa: ASSQDTVQETQY
j_call: TRBJ2-5
v_call: TRBV4-3

cdr3_aa: ASSLEGLAHEQY
j_call: TRBJ2-7
v_call: TRBV7-3

cdr3_aa: ASRGLGQYNSPLH
j_call: TRBJ1-6
v_call: TRBV28

cdr3_aa: ASSYQREAAYEQY
j_call: TRBJ2-7
v_call: TRBV6-5

cdr3_aa: ASSYSAPGKQY
j_call: TRBJ2-7
v_call: TRBV6-5

cdr3_aa: ASSFRGVVGWGYT
j_call: TRBJ1-2
v_call: TRBV27

cdr3_aa: ASSFSGHGYT
j_call: TRBJ1-2
v_call: TRBV28

cdr3_aa: ASSREDGGTDTQY
j_call: TRBJ2-3
v_call: TRBV6-4

cdr3_aa: ASSLDGGGGYT
j_call: TRBJ1-2
v_call: TRBV5-4